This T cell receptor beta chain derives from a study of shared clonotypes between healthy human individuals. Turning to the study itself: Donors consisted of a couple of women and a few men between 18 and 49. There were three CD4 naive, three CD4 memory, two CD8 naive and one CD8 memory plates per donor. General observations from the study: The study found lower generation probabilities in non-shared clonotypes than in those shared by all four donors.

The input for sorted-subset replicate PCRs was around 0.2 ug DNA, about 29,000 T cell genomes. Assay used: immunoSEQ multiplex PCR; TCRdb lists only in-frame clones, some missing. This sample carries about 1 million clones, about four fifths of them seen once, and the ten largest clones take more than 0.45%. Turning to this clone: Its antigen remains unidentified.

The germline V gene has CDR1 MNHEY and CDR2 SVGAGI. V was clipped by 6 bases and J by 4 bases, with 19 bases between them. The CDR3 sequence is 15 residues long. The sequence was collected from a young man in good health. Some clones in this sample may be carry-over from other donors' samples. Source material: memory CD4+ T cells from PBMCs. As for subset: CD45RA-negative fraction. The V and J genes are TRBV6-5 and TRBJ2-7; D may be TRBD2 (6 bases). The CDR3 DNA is TGTGCCAGCAGCTTTCAATCCGGGACTTATTACGAGCAGTACTTC. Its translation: CASSFQSGTYYEQYF.